This is a list of T cell receptor beta chains from one sample in a study of CD8+ T cells in alopecia areata. Assay: immunoSEQ multiplex PCR; the TCRdb copy retains only in-frame clones and omits some. The sample consists of under 200,000 clones, 50% to 65% of them appearing once. Sample: CD4+ T cells sorted from blood, taken at week 24, from a patient treated with tofacitinib. These receptor sequences come from a human donor with alopecia areata. CDR3s include the opening cysteine and the closing phenylalanine or tryptophan. The D gene is left open where the match is weak. The size field is filled for only some rows; it gives once, few, many or a size class.

D gene: NA
CDR3 length: 13
V gene: TRBV11-1
J gene: TRBJ2-3
clone size: few
CDR3 DNA: TGTGCCAGCAGCTTACCAAGCACAGATACGCAGTATTTT
CDR3 protein: CASSLPSTDTQYF

D gene: NA
CDR3 length: 15
V gene: TRBV29-1
J gene: TRBJ2-3
clone size: NA
CDR3 DNA: TGCAGCGTTGAAGATCTTCGACCGGGCCCAAATACGCAGTATTTT
CDR3 protein: CSVEDLRPGPNTQYF

D gene: NA
CDR3 length: 16
V gene: TRBV23-1
J gene: TRBJ1-2
clone size: NA
CDR3 DNA: TGCGCCAGCAGTCAATGGCAGGCCCCAGGGGACTATGGCTACACCTTC
CDR3 protein: CASSQWQAPGDYGYTF

D gene: NA
CDR3 length: 18
V gene: TRBV5-1
J gene: TRBJ2-6
clone size: NA
CDR3 DNA: TGCGCCAGCAGCTTGGGAGTTCGCCGGACTGACGGGGCCAACGTCCTGACTTTC
CDR3 protein: CASSLGVRRTDGANVLTF

D gene: NA
CDR3 length: 13
V gene: TRBV7-3
J gene: TRBJ1-5
clone size: NA
CDR3 DNA: TGTGCCAGCAGCTTAACGAGGGATCAGCCCCAGCATTTT
CDR3 protein: CASSLTRDQPQHF

D gene: TRBD1
CDR3 length: 14
V gene: TRBV5-1
J gene: TRBJ1-5
clone size: few
CDR3 DNA: TGCGCCAGCAGTTTGGCAGGGGGCGATCAGCCCCAGCATTTT
CDR3 protein: CASSLAGGDQPQHF

D gene: NA
CDR3 length: 14
V gene: TRBV29-1
J gene: TRBJ2-3
clone size: once
CDR3 DNA: TGCAGCGTTGTTATCGCCAGGGGTGCCGATACGCAGTATTTT
CDR3 protein: CSVVIARGADTQYF

D gene: NA
CDR3 length: 14
V gene: TRBV29-1
J gene: TRBJ1-1
clone size: NA
CDR3 DNA: TGCAGCGTTGATTCGGGGGCGAGAGTGACTGAAGCTTTCTTT
CDR3 protein: CSVDSGARVTEAFF

D gene: TRBD1
CDR3 length: 14
V gene: TRBV29-1
J gene: TRBJ2-7
clone size: NA
CDR3 DNA: TGCAGCGTCTTAGGGACAGGGACGTCCTACGAGCAGTACTTC
CDR3 protein: CSVLGTGTSYEQYF

D gene: TRBD2
CDR3 length: 14
V gene: TRBV29-1
J gene: TRBJ2-5
clone size: NA
CDR3 DNA: TGCAGCGTTGGACTAGCGGGAGCACAAGAGACCCAGTACTTC
CDR3 protein: CSVGLAGAQETQYF

D gene: NA
CDR3 length: 14
V gene: TRBV10-3
J gene: TRBJ1-4
clone size: many
CDR3 DNA: TGTGCCATCAGTGACCCAGCTGTAGAGGGAAAACTGTTTTTT
CDR3 protein: CAISDPAVEGKLFF

D gene: NA
CDR3 length: 17
V gene: TRBV2
J gene: TRBJ1-6
clone size: NA
CDR3 DNA: TGTGCCAGCAGTGAAAGTTTTGGCAGGGTATCGAATTCACCCCTCCACTTT
CDR3 protein: CASSESFGRVSNSPLHF

D gene: NA
CDR3 length: 11
V gene: TRBV20-1
J gene: TRBJ1-1
clone size: NA
CDR3 DNA: TGCAGTGCTAGAGAGGACAGCGAAGCTTTCTTT
CDR3 protein: CSAREDSEAFF

D gene: NA
CDR3 length: 13
V gene: TRBV6-4
J gene: TRBJ1-5
clone size: few
CDR3 DNA: TGTGCCAGCAGTGACTCTTGGGATCAGCCCCAGCATTTT
CDR3 protein: CASSDSWDQPQHF

D gene: NA
CDR3 length: 17
V gene: TRBV7-8
J gene: TRBJ1-5
clone size: NA
CDR3 DNA: TGTGCCAGCAGCTTAGGGTATCGGGGGTCGTTAGGTCAGCCCCAGCATTTT
CDR3 protein: CASSLGYRGSLGQPQHF

D gene: TRBD1
CDR3 length: 16
V gene: TRBV25-1
J gene: TRBJ2-2
clone size: NA
CDR3 DNA: TGTGCCAGCAGTGCCCGACAGGGAAGGGGCACCGGGGAGCTGTTTTTT
CDR3 protein: CASSARQGRGTGELFF

D gene: NA
CDR3 length: 12
V gene: TRBV19
J gene: TRBJ2-3
clone size: few
CDR3 DNA: TGTGCCAGTAGTTTCGACGGAGATACGCAGTATTTT
CDR3 protein: CASSFDGDTQYF

D gene: NA
CDR3 length: 16
V gene: TRBV14
J gene: TRBJ2-1
clone size: few
CDR3 DNA: TGTGCCAGCAGCCTAACCGGAGGGTCTGGTTACAATGAGCAGTTCTTC
CDR3 protein: CASSLTGGSGYNEQFF

D gene: NA
CDR3 length: 14
V gene: TRBV6-5
J gene: TRBJ1-6
clone size: few
CDR3 DNA: TGTGCCAGCAGCCCGGCCCCCTCGGTTTTACCCCTCCACTTT
CDR3 protein: CASSPAPSVLPLHF

D gene: NA
CDR3 length: 16
V gene: TRBV14
J gene: TRBJ2-2
clone size: NA
CDR3 DNA: TGTGCCAGCAGCCAAGATGGGGGACCCCGCACCGGGGAGCTGTTTTTT
CDR3 protein: CASSQDGGPRTGELFF

D gene: TRBD1
CDR3 length: 14
V gene: TRBV7-9
J gene: TRBJ2-7
clone size: NA
CDR3 DNA: TGTGCCAGCAGCTTCCGGGACAGAACCTACGAGCAGTACTTC
CDR3 protein: CASSFRDRTYEQYF

D gene: TRBD2
CDR3 length: 14
V gene: TRBV29-1
J gene: TRBJ2-3
clone size: few
CDR3 DNA: TGCAGCGTCGGACTAGCGGGCCACACAGATACGCAGTATTTT
CDR3 protein: CSVGLAGHTDTQYF

D gene: NA
CDR3 length: 15
V gene: TRBV19
J gene: TRBJ2-3
clone size: NA
CDR3 DNA: TGTGCCAGTAGTACGTTCATCCAGGGTAGAGATACGCAGTATTTT
CDR3 protein: CASSTFIQGRDTQYF

D gene: NA
CDR3 length: 15
V gene: TRBV9
J gene: TRBJ2-1
clone size: NA
CDR3 DNA: TGTGCCAGCAGCGTAGGGGGAGCAGGGTGGGATGAGCAGTTCTTC
CDR3 protein: CASSVGGAGWDEQFF

D gene: NA
CDR3 length: 15
V gene: TRBV6-1
J gene: TRBJ1-5
clone size: once
CDR3 DNA: TGTGCCAGCAGTGACCTAGGGTATGGCAATCAGCCCCAGCATTTT
CDR3 protein: CASSDLGYGNQPQHF

D gene: NA
CDR3 length: 14
V gene: TRBV6-5
J gene: TRBJ1-2
clone size: NA
CDR3 DNA: TGTGCCAGCAGTTACGGGGGGACGGGAAAGGGCTACACCTTC
CDR3 protein: CASSYGGTGKGYTF

D gene: NA
CDR3 length: 15
V gene: TRBV2
J gene: TRBJ2-2
clone size: few
CDR3 DNA: TGTGCCAGCAGGCCGCAGATCCCAGGGATCGGGGAGCTGTTTTTT
CDR3 protein: CASRPQIPGIGELFF

D gene: NA
CDR3 length: 16
V gene: TRBV6-1
J gene: TRBJ1-6
clone size: NA
CDR3 DNA: TGTGCCAGCAGTGGAACAGGGAGCTCCTATAATTCACCCCTCCACTTT
CDR3 protein: CASSGTGSSYNSPLHF

D gene: TRBD1
CDR3 length: 15
V gene: TRBV5-1
J gene: TRBJ2-5
clone size: once
CDR3 DNA: TGCGCCAGCAGCTTAACCGGGACAGACCAAGAGACCCAGTACTTC
CDR3 protein: CASSLTGTDQETQYF

D gene: TRBD1
CDR3 length: 14
V gene: TRBV13
J gene: TRBJ2-1
clone size: NA
CDR3 DNA: TGTGCCAGCACCCTAAGACAGGGGATCGATGAGCAGTTCTTC
CDR3 protein: CASTLRQGIDEQFF

D gene: NA
CDR3 length: 14
V gene: TRBV10-3
J gene: TRBJ2-6
clone size: NA
CDR3 DNA: TGTGCCATCAGTGATCAACCCGGGGCCAACGTCCTGACTTTC
CDR3 protein: CAISDQPGANVLTF

D gene: NA
CDR3 length: 14
V gene: TRBV29-1
J gene: TRBJ1-2
clone size: NA
CDR3 DNA: TGCAGCGTTGCCCTTTTTGCTATTAACTATGGCTACACCTTC
CDR3 protein: CSVALFAINYGYTF

D gene: NA
CDR3 length: 11
V gene: TRBV29-1
J gene: TRBJ2-5
clone size: NA
CDR3 DNA: TGCAGCGTTTCCCCGAAAGAGACCCAGTACTTC
CDR3 protein: CSVSPKETQYF

D gene: TRBD2
CDR3 length: 15
V gene: TRBV5-1
J gene: TRBJ2-1
clone size: NA
CDR3 DNA: TGCGCCAGCAGCTTGTCCGGAACTAGCGACAATGAGCAGTTCTTC
CDR3 protein: CASSLSGTSDNEQFF

D gene: TRBD1
CDR3 length: 15
V gene: TRBV5-4
J gene: TRBJ2-4
clone size: NA
CDR3 DNA: TGTGCCAGCAGCCAGGGGGATTCAGACAAAAACATTCAGTACTTC
CDR3 protein: CASSQGDSDKNIQYF

D gene: NA
CDR3 length: 16
V gene: TRBV23-1
J gene: TRBJ2-7
clone size: few
CDR3 DNA: TGCGCCAGCAGTCAATCGTTCACAGGGACCTCCCTCGAGCAGTACTTC
CDR3 protein: CASSQSFTGTSLEQYF

D gene: TRBD1
CDR3 length: 14
V gene: TRBV4-1
J gene: TRBJ1-1
clone size: NA
CDR3 DNA: TGCGCCAGCAGCCGTGGGACAGGGAACACTGAAGCTTTCTTT
CDR3 protein: CASSRGTGNTEAFF

D gene: NA
CDR3 length: 13
V gene: TRBV14
J gene: TRBJ1-2
clone size: few
CDR3 DNA: TGTGCCAGCAGCCAGGGATACGCCGGGGGCTACACCTTC
CDR3 protein: CASSQGYAGGYTF